The 14 T cell receptor beta chains presented below share a single source sample, sequenced in a study of spatial heterogeneity in lung cancer. TCRdb re-analysed the 5' RACE reads in MiXCR, keeping a single row per CDR3 protein. Of about 120,000 distinct CDR3 sequences in the sample, more than 9% are singletons; the top ten hold 16%. Time point indicated: blood at routine non-recurrence follow-up after resection. Unsorted tumor, nontumor lung tissue or cryopreserved PBMC supplied the whole RNA. The material sequenced was PBMCs, taken at follow-up. These receptors were taken from a male donor with early-stage non-small cell lung cancer.

Ten or more counts support this clonotype. V gene TRBV4-2 combines with J gene TRBJ2-7; 9 positions match TRBD1. Unmatched junction bases numbered 6, after V lost 4 bases and J lost 2 bases. In germline, CDR1 is LGHNA, CDR2 YNFKEQ. CDR3 length: 15 residues. The CDR3 DNA is TGTGCCAGCAGCCGCGGGGACAGGGATACCTACGAGCAGTACTTC. Translated, it gives CASSRGDRDTYEQYF.

There are a few counts of this clonotype. The chain has TRBV25-1 and TRBJ2-7; 9 bases match TRBD2. Germline lookup yields CDR1 MGHDK and CDR2 SYGVNS. J gave up 4 bases and V 1 base, and 5 bases lay outside the gene matches. The CDR3 has 15 amino acids. Here the CDR3 DNA reads TGTGCCAGCAGTGAATTCCCTAGCGGGGATTACGAGCAGTACTTC. Protein sequence: CASSEFPSGDYEQYF.

The sample holds one count of this clonotype. The chain recombines TRBV7-2 with TRBJ2-2, with D perhaps matching TRBD1 (5 bases). This CDR3 contains 15 residues. The V end was cut by 2 bases, the J end by 4 bases, with 11 bases between. Germline assignment: CDR1 SGHTA and CDR2 FQGNSA. The CDR3 region has the DNA TGTGCCAGCAGCTTAATGACAGCTAGCACCGGGGAGCTGTTTTTT. Protein product: CASSLMTASTGELFF.

This chain links TRBV5-6 with TRBJ2-2, with D uncertain. The CDR3 sequence is 15 residues long. The germline gives CDR1 SGHDT, CDR2 YYEEEE. With 1 base removed from V and 0 bases from J, the gap between germline ends came to 7 bases. The chain's CDR3 is CASSLLGSNTGELFF. As DNA, the CDR3 is TGTGCCAGCAGCTTGTTAGGTTCGAACACCGGGGAGCTGTTTTTT.

This clonotype was counted many times. The chain employs TRBV28 and TRBJ2-5; the match to TRBD1 covers 10 bases. V was pared by 5 bases and J by 2 bases, with 14 bases of the junction left unmatched. CDR3 length: 18 residues. CDR1 and CDR2 from the germline V gene are MDHEN and SYDVKM. CDR3 sequence reads: CASSIDRGRPTSQETQYF. Here the CDR3 DNA reads TGTGCCAGCAGTATCGACAGGGGGCGGCCCACATCACAAGAGACCCAGTACTTC.

This clonotype was found a few times. V usage is TRBV5-1 and J usage is TRBJ1-5; 8 nucleotides agree with TRBD1. After removal of 1 base from V and 7 bases from J, the junction contained 7 bases not matched to a gene. Germline loops: CDR1 SGHRS, CDR2 YFSETQ. The CDR3 runs to 15 residues. CDR3 in DNA: TGCGCCAGCAGCTTGTCGGGACAGGAGGGCCAGCCCCAGCATTTT. This encodes CASSLSGQEGQPQHF.

This clonotype was detected a few times. J is TRBJ1-5 and V is TRBV24-1; D may be TRBD1 (5 bases). CDR1 and CDR2 from the germline V gene are KGHDR and SFDVKD. The CDR3 has 16 residues. Trimming took off 2 bases at V and 7 bases at J, with 17 bases between the two ends. CDR3 bases: TGTGCCACCAGTGATTCGCGACAGTCCTCACGGCAGCCCCAGCATTTT. Amino acid sequence: CATSDSRQSSRQPQHF.

This clonotype was recorded many times. This rearrangement joins TRBV27 to TRBJ2-4, with D possibly TRBD2 on 6 matching bases. The CDR3 totals 15 residues. Germline V lookup: CDR1 MNHEY, CDR2 SMNVEV (reference sequence). V lost 3 bases and J lost 4, with 13 bases in between. The CDR3 loop reads CASSLEGLEKNIQYF. CDR3 DNA: TGTGCCAGCAGTTTGGAGGGGCTGGAGAAAAACATTCAGTACTTC.

V gene TRBV7-8 combines with J gene TRBJ1-6, with 7 bases identical to TRBD1. V lost 4 bases, J lost 4 bases, and 4 bases stayed unmatched. The CDR3 extends over 15 amino acids. The V gene's germline CDR1 is SGHVS and CDR2 FQNEAQ. The CDR3 loop reads CASSWETGYNSPLHF. Written as DNA, the CDR3 is TGTGCCAGCAGCTGGGAGACAGGGTATAATTCACCCCTCCACTTT.

This clonotype has just a few counts. This chain links TRBV14 with TRBJ2-3; no clear D gene. Trimming pared 2 bases from V and 0 bases from J, leaving 12 bases between. CDR1 SGHDN and CDR2 FVKESK come from the germline V gene. CDR3 length: 16 amino acids. The CDR3 sequence is CASSQFVSRSTDTQYF. The CDR3 nucleotides are TGTGCCAGCAGCCAATTTGTATCTCGTAGCACAGATACGCAGTATTTT.

As for this clonotype: A much larger clone lies a single base off, so this may be a read error. The chain combines TRBV15 with TRBJ1-5, with unresolved D. Per germline, CDR1 LNHNV and CDR2 YYDKDF (reference sequence). This CDR3 has 15 residues. The CDR3 region has the DNA TGTACCACCAGCAGAGATTCGGCCGGAAATCAGCCCCAGCATTTT. Translation: CTTSRDSAGNQPQHF.

This clonotype was counted at least ten times. The gene calls are TRBV27 and TRBJ2-7, with TRBD2 matching over 8 bases. The CDR3 consists of 13 residues. J lost 6 bases, V lost 8 bases, and 9 bases had no gene match. Per the germline V gene, CDR1 is MNHEY and CDR2 is SMNVEV (reference sequence). The CDR3 nucleotides read TGTGCCAGCCTCCCGACGGGGGGGAGCGAGCAGTACTTC. Residues: CASLPTGGSEQYF.

The chain couples TRBV7-8 to TRBJ2-7, with D perhaps TRBD2 (5 bases). This CDR3 has 13 residues. Looked up from germline, CDR1 is SGHVS and CDR2 is FQNEAQ. The V gene lost 1 base and the J gene lost 2 bases, with 6 bases spanning the gap. The CDR3 nucleotides are TGTGCCAGCAGCTTAGTCGGGACCTACGAGCAGTACTTC. It encodes CASSLVGTYEQYF.

The chain has TRBV6-2 or TRBV6-3 and TRBJ2-1, with 7 bases lining up with TRBD1. The germline V gene encodes CDR1 MNHEY and CDR2 SVGEGT. J lost 0 bases, V lost 2 bases, and 10 bases had no gene match. This CDR3 contains 18 residues. The CDR3 DNA reads TGTGCCAGCAGTTACGTGGACAGGCCAAAGAGCTCCTACAATGAGCAGTTCTTC. Residues: CASSYVDRPKSSYNEQFF.